A selection of T cell receptor beta chains follows, all from one sample in a study of T cell clones after liver transplantation. The protocol was immunoSEQ multiplex PCR, while the TCRdb copy is restricted to in-frame clones and leaves out a portion. The profile shows about 72,000 clones, roughly 90% of them singletons. The sample consisted of CD4+ T cells from blood, taken before liver transplant. The receptor set was obtained from a human donor who received a liver transplant. CDR3s leave out the opening cysteine and the closing phenylalanine or tryptophan. The order of the fields is clone size, V gene, CDR3 protein. Clone size appears in some rows only: once, few, many, or a class for an expanded clone.

>.|TRBV5-1
ASSLGRGGGGETQY
>once|TRBV15
ATSRDLTTGELF
>.|TRBV2
ASSVRHGGDNEQF
>.|TRBV21-1
ASSKARPRASFAKNIQY
>.|TRBV27
ASSFGGGTSGNNEQF
>once|TRBV7-9
ASTGDRDTYEQY
>medium-sized|TRBV30
AWSGQINTEAF
>.|TRBV11-3
ASSLAGEGYNEQF
>.|TRBV2
ASSEDVLAGLETQY
>.|TRBV6-1
ASSEGTRKGNEQF
>.|TRBV19
ASSIVDTDTQY
>.|TRBV28
ASSLGWPEAF
>.|TRBV5-1
ASSLVSFDNEQF
>.|TRBV5-6
ASSLSNIRGAQH